This paragraph covers one T cell receptor (beta chain) sequence. These data belong to a study of brain T cells in children with intractable seizures. The method was immunoSEQ multiplex PCR; TCRdb's version includes in-frame clones alone and lacks a portion of them. The repertoire holds 300,000 to 400,000 clones, roughly 93% seen once, with about 6% in the top ten. Time point: blood from clinic visit 5 months post-surgery; TSC patient then seizure free. Only cases whose brain tissue showed the highest T cell transcript signatures were sequenced. Trimming at V came to 3 bases and at J to 2 bases, leaving 7 bases not matched to a gene. The CDR3 extends over 16 amino acids. Germline V lookup: CDR1 KGHSH, CDR2 LQKENI.

The clonotype was recovered from a boy under two years old with tuberous sclerosis and intractable seizures. V and J are TRBV18 and TRBJ2-3, with 8 bases identical to TRBD1. This specimen was peripheral blood, taken less than 6 months after surgery. The CDR3 coding sequence is TGTGCCAGCTCACCTGAAGGGACAGGACCCACAGATACGCAGTATTTT. Translation: CASSPEGTGPTDTQYF.